What follows are 14 T cell receptor beta chains derived from one specimen sequenced in a study of OX40 agonist ivuxolimab in advanced cancers. Sequencing was performed with immunoSEQ multiplex PCR; in TCRdb, only in-frame clones are kept and a portion is missing. The sample consists of over 55,000 clones, 90% to 95% of them appearing once. Specimen: CD4+ or CD8+ T cells sorted from blood, collected in a trial of the OX40 agonist ivuxolimab. These TCRs come from an adult with an advanced solid tumor such as melanoma, head and neck, liver or kidney cancer.

The J gene is TRBJ2-5, the V gene TRBV5-8; D is undetermined. CDR3 length: 13 amino acids. CDR1 is SGHTS and CDR2 is YDEGEE in the germline V gene. Trimming removed 0 bases at V and 1 base at J, with 4 bases between. The CDR3 here is CASSLGVQETQYF. CDR3 DNA: TGTGCCAGCAGCTTGGGAGTCCAAGAGACCCAGTACTTC.

The chain employs TRBV2 and TRBJ1-1; D uncertain. The CDR3 has 11 amino acids. CDR1 and CDR2 (germline): SNHLY, FYNNEI. V was shortened by 8 bases and J by 2 bases, with 6 bases between the two germline ends. The CDR3 DNA sequence: TGTGCCAGCCACGCAAACACTGAAGCTTTCTTT. Protein: CASHANTEAFF.

The CDR3 sequence: CASSWDDRTDTQYF. The CDR3 coding sequence is TGCGCCAGCAGCTGGGACGACCGCACAGATACGCAGTATTTT. The J gene is TRBJ2-3, the V gene TRBV5-1, with D tentatively TRBD1 or TRBD2 (5 bases each). Trimming removed 3 bases from V and 1 base from J, with 9 bases in between. The CDR3 spans 14 residues. Germline CDR1 reads SGHRS; CDR2 reads YFSETQ.

The chain uses TRBV14 and TRBJ1-5, with a possible D match to TRBD1 (5 bases). CDR1 is SGHDN and CDR2 is FVKESK in the germline V gene. The V gene lost 3 bases and the J gene lost 0 bases, with 27 bases spanning the gap. CDR3 length: 21 amino acids. The CDR3 sequence is CASSHHRDSRARGYSNQPQHF. Here the CDR3 DNA reads TGTGCCAGCAGCCATCACCGGGACTCCAGGGCTCGGGGTTATAGCAATCAGCCCCAGCATTTT.

This clone was picked up one time. This rearrangement joins TRBV7-9 to TRBJ2-2; D gene uncertain. Between the trimmed V and J ends, which lost 5 bases and 5 bases, there was a span of 6 bases. In germline, CDR1 is SEHNR, CDR2 FQNEAQ (reference sequence). The CDR3 is 12 amino acids. The CDR3 is CASSGLTGELFF. The CDR3 bases are TGTGCCAGCAGCGGTTTGACCGGGGAGCTGTTTTTT.

The chain carries TRBV11-2 and TRBJ2-5; D perhaps matches TRBD2 (7 bases). Germline CDR1 and CDR2: SGHAT and FQNNGV. Trimming cost V 5 bases and J 2 bases, with 15 bases left between them. CDR3 length: 15 amino acids. CDR3 in DNA: TGTGCCAGCAGCACCGGCGGGGGCCCACAAGAGACCCAGTACTTC. This encodes CASSTGGGPQETQYF.

This chain uses TRBV15 with TRBJ1-1; D remains ambiguous. V was shortened by 1 base and J by 6 bases, with 6 bases between the two germline ends. The CDR3 runs to 12 residues. CDR1 is LNHNV, CDR2 YYDKDF, per germline (reference sequence). This CDR3 reads CATSRGSSEAFF. CDR3 sequence (DNA): TGTGCCACCAGCAGAGGGTCTTCTGAAGCTTTCTTT.

Worth noting for this clone: Other DNA sequences in this sample translate to the same CDR3. This chain joins TRBV9 and TRBJ2-1, with 8 positions matching TRBD2. The CDR3 totals 15 residues. Germline V gene data show CDR1 as SGDLS and CDR2 as YYNGEE. V gave up 1 base and J gave up 1 base; unmatched junction bases: 1. The CDR3 sequence is CASSVRGGSYNEQFF. CDR3 sequence (DNA): TGTGCCAGCAGCGTACGGGGGGGATCCTACAATGAGCAGTTCTTC.

This clone was counted once. The chain couples TRBV2 to TRBJ1-1; D not certain. The CDR3 is made up of 13 amino acids. V was clipped by 8 bases and J by 1 base, with 11 bases between them. Germline CDR1 SNHLY, CDR2 FYNNEI. CDR3 amino acids: CASSRLRNTEAFF. The CDR3 DNA reads TGTGCCAGCTCGAGACTCCGGAACACTGAAGCTTTCTTT.

This chain uses TRBV29-1 with TRBJ1-4; D is unresolved. With 1 base removed from V and 7 bases from J, the gap between germline ends came to 13 bases. The germline V gene has CDR1 SQVTM and CDR2 ANQGSEA. This CDR3 is 14 amino acids long. The CDR3 protein is CSVEVEGLGEKLFF. The DNA for the CDR3 is TGCAGCGTTGAAGTCGAAGGGCTGGGTGAAAAACTGTTTTTT.

This chain links TRBV4-1 with TRBJ2-1; TRBD2 aligns across 9 bases. V lost 0 bases and J lost 2; bases outside the gene matches: 2. The CDR3 totals 16 residues. Looked up from germline, CDR1 is MGHRA and CDR2 is YSYEKL. CDR3 sequence: CASSQDGGGAYNEQFF. The CDR3 bases are TGCGCCAGCAGCCAAGACGGCGGGGGGGCCTACAATGAGCAGTTCTTC.

The chain combines TRBV15 with TRBJ1-5, with 7 nucleotides matching TRBD1. The CDR3 runs to 13 residues. The germline V gene encodes CDR1 LNHNV and CDR2 YYDKDF (reference sequence). The V gene end was trimmed by 5 bases and the J gene end by 4 bases; junction bases not matched to a gene: 2. DNA for the CDR3: TGTGCCACCAGCCGGGACAGAAATCAGCCCCAGCATTTT. It translates to CATSRDRNQPQHF.

This clone was detected once. This sample includes further DNA sequences coding for the same CDR3. J is TRBJ1-1 and V is TRBV5-1; TRBD1 is a possible D gene (5 bases). The CDR3 is made up of 14 amino acids. Per the germline V gene, CDR1 is SGHRS and CDR2 is YFSETQ. V was trimmed by 4 bases and J by 0 bases, leaving 10 bases between them. The CDR3 spells CASSPGTVNTEAFF. CDR3 in DNA: TGCGCCAGCAGCCCGGGGACGGTGAACACTGAAGCTTTCTTT.

This sequence joins TRBV9 and TRBJ1-6; D is possibly TRBD1 (6 bases). The CDR3 loop spans 15 amino acids. Trimming took 4 bases from V and 6 from J, leaving 14 bases between them. Germline loops: CDR1 SGDLS, CDR2 YYNGEE. CDR3 nucleotide sequence: TGTGCCAGCAGCCTCTTAGCGGGGGCTAATTCACCCCTCCACTTT. Protein product: CASSLLAGANSPLHF.